These 3 T cell receptor beta chains were all obtained from the same sample, sequenced in a study of cytomegalovirus exposure and HLA in healthy donors. The PCR made use of 60 Vbeta and 13 Jbeta primers. Data came from immunoSEQ multiplex PCR; TCRdb stores just in-frame clones and leaves some out. Of 100,000 to 150,000 clones in the sample, roughly 80% were seen once. The material sequenced was PBMCs. The receptor set was obtained from a man between 18 and 35 years old in good health and CMV-seronegative.

The chain carries TRBV4-1 and TRBJ2-2; 14 positions agree with TRBD2. CDR1 MGHRA and CDR2 YSYEKL come from the germline V gene. Germline trimming cut 1 base from V and 5 bases from J; bases unmatched to any gene: 6. This CDR3 has 18 residues. CDR3: CASSQGLAGGPGTGELFF. Here the CDR3 DNA reads TGCGCCAGCAGCCAAGGACTAGCGGGGGGGCCGGGAACCGGGGAGCTGTTTTTT.

The V and J genes are TRBV7-9 and TRBJ1-6, with 9 bases fitting TRBD1. The trim removed 6 bases at V and 7 bases at J, leaving 7 bases unmatched. The germline V gene has CDR1 SEHNR and CDR2 FQNEAQ (reference sequence). The CDR3 runs to 15 residues. The CDR3 coding sequence is TGTGCCAGCAGGCCTCTCGGACAGGGGAATTCACCCCTCCACTTT. Translated, it gives CASRPLGQGNSPLHF. Using reference TRBV7-9 and TRBJ1-6 for the parts outside the CDR3, the full variable domain is DTGVSQNPRHKITKRGQNVTFRCDPISEHNRLYWYRQTLGQGPEFLTYFQNEAQLEKSRLLSDRFSAERPKGSFSTLEIQRTEQGDSAMYLCASRPLGQGNSPLHFGNGTRLTVT.

The rearrangement uses TRBV4-1 and TRBJ2-7; D not certain. Trimming took off 4 bases at V and 2 bases at J, with 15 bases between the two ends. The CDR3 spans 15 residues. The germline V gene has CDR1 MGHRA and CDR2 YSYEKL. The CDR3 sequence is CASSPALGVTYEQYF. DNA of the CDR3: TGCGCCAGCAGCCCAGCCTTAGGAGTGACCTACGAGCAGTACTTC.